These 25 T cell receptor beta chains came from one sample sequenced in a study of T-cell memory formation after mild COVID-19. Via MiXCR, TCRdb re-called the 5' RACE reads, giving one row per CDR3 protein. The sample has around 310,000 distinct CDR3 sequences, 20% to 25% seen once. Sequences were obtained from PBMCs or a T cell subset sorted from them (not recorded which). The receptors here all came from a man aged 18 to 35 who had mild COVID-19 (a few samples of this study predate the infection). Cell type and time point are not known.

This clonotype occurred a few times. This chain links TRBV12-3 or TRBV12-4 with TRBJ1-6; a weak D match, TRBD1 (5 bases). The CDR3 is 14 amino acids. Trimming shortened V by 9 bases and J by 7 bases, and 16 bases separated the two germline ends. The CDR3: CASAPWGRNSPLHF. DNA for the CDR3: TGTGCCAGTGCCCCGTGGGGGAGGAATTCACCCCTCCACTTT.

The chain links TRBV4-3 to TRBJ2-3, with D tentatively TRBD2 (5 bases). CDR1 and CDR2 from the germline V gene are LGHNA and YSLEER. V shed 1 base and J shed 6 bases, with 17 bases lying between them. This CDR3 is 16 amino acids long. CDR3 sequence reads: CASSQGNARGSDTQYF. CDR3 coding DNA: TGCGCCAGCAGCCAAGGGAACGCCCGAGGGTCGGATACGCAGTATTTT.

CDR3 in amino acids: CSARPAYTGELFF. CDR3 sequence (DNA): TGCAGTGCTAGACCAGCTTACACCGGGGAGCTGTTTTTT. This sequence joins TRBV20-1 and TRBJ2-2; no clear D. Germline V gives CDR1 DFQATT, CDR2 SNEGSKA (reference sequence). CDR3 length equals 13 residues. Between the trimmed V and J ends, which lost 2 bases and 3 bases, there was a span of 7 bases.

This clonotype was found a few times. V usage is TRBV6-2 or TRBV6-3 and J usage is TRBJ2-4, with D possibly being TRBD1 (6 bases). Deletions cut 7 bases from V and 6 bases from J, with 16 bases between. CDR3 length: 14 amino acids. Germline CDR1 reads MNHEY; CDR2 reads SVGEGT. This chain's CDR3 is CASKKSARGNIQYF. For the CDR3, the DNA is TGTGCCAGCAAAAAATCAGCCAGGGGAAACATTCAGTACTTC.

This chain connects TRBV28 to TRBJ2-3; 10 nucleotides align to TRBD2. Germline V lookup: CDR1 MDHEN, CDR2 SYDVKM. This CDR3 region has 19 residues. Trimming took 5 bases from V and 2 from J; bases not matched to a gene: 16. The CDR3, as DNA: TGTGCCAGCAGTGGCTCCCCCACTAATAGCGGGGGGACCACAGATACGCAGTATTTT. Its translation is CASSGSPTNSGGTTDTQYF.

This chain links TRBV3-1 with TRBJ1-5; no clear D. V was shortened by 0 bases and J by 10 bases, with 13 bases between the two germline ends. This CDR3 is 14 amino acids long. The V gene's germline CDR1 is LGHDT and CDR2 YNNKEL (reference sequence). CDR3 sequence reads: CASSQEITAQPQHF. CDR3 coding DNA: TGTGCCAGCAGCCAAGAAATCACAGCTCAACCCCAGCATTTT.

The J gene is TRBJ2-3, the V gene TRBV15; 8 positions agree with TRBD2. V shed 2 bases and J 2 bases; nucleotides not matched to a gene: 12. CDR1 is LNHNV and CDR2 is YYDKDF in the germline V gene (reference sequence). This CDR3 comprises 18 residues. The chain's CDR3 is CATSRLVSAGGLTDTQYF. DNA of the CDR3: TGTGCCACCAGCAGATTGGTTTCGGCGGGGGGTCTCACAGATACGCAGTATTTT.

This clonotype occurred a few times. This chain uses TRBV7-2 with TRBJ2-1; D assignment may be TRBD1 or TRBD2 (6 bases each). From germline, CDR1 is SGHTA and CDR2 FQGNSA. This CDR3 comprises 15 residues. Trimming shortened V by 4 bases and J by 10 bases, and 20 bases separated the two germline ends. This CDR3 reads CASSSGGYIFLEQFF. For the CDR3, the DNA is TGTGCCAGCAGCTCCGGGGGCTACATCTTTTTGGAGCAGTTCTTC. Based on the CDR3 plus reference TRBV7-2 and TRBJ2-1, the full variable domain is GAGVSQSPSNKVTEKGKDVELRCDPISGHTALYWYRQSLGQGLEFLIYFQGNSAPDKSGLPSDRFSAERTGGSVSTLTIQRTQQEDSAVYLCASSSGGYIFLEQFFGPGTRLTVL.

This clonotype was recorded a few times. The DNA of the CDR3 is TGTGCCAGCAGCTTAGTCGGGCTCAGCCACTATGGCTACACCTTC. It specifies CASSLVGLSHYGYTF. The chain combines TRBV7-9 with TRBJ1-2; D unclear. The V end was cut by 1 base, the J end by 3 bases, with 12 bases between. This CDR3 is built from 15 residues. Germline-derived CDR1 and CDR2 are SEHNR and FQNEAQ (reference sequence).

The chain has TRBV30 and TRBJ1-1, with D uncertain. The CDR3 totals 14 residues. The V end lost 2 bases, the J end lost 4 bases, and 14 bases lay between the germline ends. CDR1 GTSNPN and CDR2 SVGIG come from the germline V gene (reference sequence). This CDR3 is CAWSKGLGSTEAFF. CDR3 DNA: TGTGCCTGGAGTAAGGGCCTCGGGAGCACTGAAGCTTTCTTT.

The chain couples TRBV4-1 to TRBJ2-3; 7 bases map to TRBD1. In germline, CDR1 is MGHRA, CDR2 YSYEKL. The CDR3 is made up of 14 amino acids. V gave up 3 bases and J gave up 2 bases; unmatched junction bases: 2. CDR3 protein: CASSHTGDTDTQYF. The CDR3 coding sequence is TGCGCCAGCAGCCACACAGGGGACACAGATACGCAGTATTTT.

A few counts support this clonotype. The CDR3 reads CSVETTDRINYGYTF. The CDR3 DNA follows: TGCAGCGTTGAAACCACGGACAGGATTAACTATGGCTACACCTTC. This sequence joins TRBV29-1 and TRBJ1-2; 7 nucleotides line up with TRBD1. The CDR3 totals 15 residues. Trimming removed 2 bases from V and 1 base from J; junction bases left unmatched: 7. Germline CDR1 and CDR2: SQVTM and ANQGSEA. Drawing the rest from reference TRBV29-1 and TRBJ1-2, the complete variable domain is SAVISQKPSRDICQRGTSLTIQCQVDSQVTMMFWYRQQPGQSLTLIATANQGSEATYESGFVIDKFPISRPNLTFSTLTVSNMSPEDSSIYLCSVETTDRINYGYTFGSGTRLTVV.

This chain connects TRBV5-1 to TRBJ1-3; possibly TRBD1 for D (6 bases). The CDR3 length is 13 residues. V dropped 6 bases and J dropped 3 bases, with 10 bases sitting between them. From germline, CDR1 is SGHRS and CDR2 YFSETQ. DNA of the CDR3: TGCGCCAGCATGGGGGCGGATGGAAACACCATATATTTT. This gives the protein CASMGADGNTIYF.

The chain employs TRBV24-1 and TRBJ2-3, with D maybe TRBD2 (6 bases). V was shortened by 9 bases and J by 1 base, with 13 bases between the two germline ends. This CDR3 is built from 14 residues. CDR1 KGHDR and CDR2 SFDVKD come from the germline V gene. CDR3 DNA sequence: TGTGCCACCGGGGGGTCGGGAGGCACAGATACGCAGTATTTT. It translates to CATGGSGGTDTQYF.

This clonotype was observed a few times. CDR3 residues: CASSRDQVGGTDTQYF. CDR3 in DNA: TGTGCCAGCTCACGCGACCAGGTCGGAGGCACAGATACGCAGTATTTT. V is TRBV18 and J is TRBJ2-3, with D hard to call. The CDR3 sequence is 16 residues long. Germline-derived CDR1 and CDR2 are KGHSH and LQKENI. The V gene lost 4 bases and the J gene lost 1 base, with 15 bases spanning the gap.

The CDR3 bases are TGCGCCAGCAGCCAAGATTTCGCACCTACTAACTATGGCTACACCTTC. Encoded protein: CASSQDFAPTNYGYTF. V usage is TRBV4-3 and J usage is TRBJ1-2; D not certain. CDR3 length: 16 amino acids. Germline CDR1 reads LGHNA; CDR2 reads YSLEER. Trimming left V 0 bases short and J 0 bases short, with 11 bases between.

The V and J genes are TRBV14 and TRBJ2-5, with D possibly TRBD1 on 6 matching bases. The CDR3 sequence is 13 residues long. Trimming pared 3 bases from V and 5 bases from J, leaving 10 bases between. Germline V CDR1 and CDR2: SGHDN, FVKESK. As DNA, the CDR3 is TGTGCCAGCAGCCAGTGGGGGCGGGAGACCCAGTACTTC. Translating it yields CASSQWGRETQYF.

This clonotype was seen many times. This chain uses TRBV7-2 with TRBJ2-2; D is unresolved. In germline, CDR1 is SGHTA, CDR2 FQGNSA. This CDR3 spans 12 amino acids. V was shortened by 6 bases and J by 4 bases, with 6 bases between the two germline ends. The CDR3 region has the DNA TGTGCCAGCAGTACCTTCACCGGGGAGCTGTTTTTT. Amino acids: CASSTFTGELFF.

This clonotype occurred a few times. The chain joins TRBV5-1 to TRBJ2-3, with a weak D call TRBD2 (5 bases). The V end lost 7 bases, the J end lost 0 bases, and 12 bases lay between the germline ends. This CDR3 comprises 14 residues. Germline V CDR1 and CDR2: SGHRS, YFSETQ. For the CDR3, the DNA is TGCGCCAGCTTCCCGGGAACTAGCACAGATACGCAGTATTTT. It yields the protein CASFPGTSTDTQYF.

The V gene is TRBV6-6, the J gene TRBJ2-2; D is ambiguous. Germline lookup yields CDR1 MNHNY and CDR2 SVGAGI (reference sequence). This CDR3 spans 12 amino acids. The V end lost 6 bases, the J end lost 6 bases, and 8 bases lay between the germline ends. CDR3 loop: CASSSLSGELFF. The DNA for the CDR3 is TGTGCCAGCAGCTCCCTTTCCGGGGAGCTGTTTTTT.

The chain is built from TRBV5-6 and TRBJ2-1; TRBD2 aligns across 7 bases. J was trimmed by 3 bases and V by 4 bases; bases with no gene match: 4. This CDR3 contains 14 residues. Germline V gene sequence: CDR1 SGHDT, CDR2 YYEEEE. Here the CDR3 reads CASSNRDYYNEQFF. For the CDR3, the DNA is TGTGCCAGCAGCAACCGGGACTACTACAATGAGCAGTTCTTC.

This clonotype came up a few times. CDR3 DNA: TGTGCCAGCACGGAATTAGATACGCAGTATTTT. Its translation: CASTELDTQYF. This chain connects TRBV7-9 to TRBJ2-3; D is undetermined. Per germline, CDR1 SEHNR and CDR2 FQNEAQ (reference sequence). The CDR3 loop spans 11 amino acids. V gave up 7 bases and J gave up 5 bases, with 7 bases separating them.

The J gene is TRBJ1-5, the V gene TRBV12-3 or TRBV12-4; no clear D gene. The CDR3 consists of 12 residues. Trimming took off 5 bases at V and 6 bases at J, with 8 bases between the two ends. The CDR3 reads CASSPDGQPQHF. CDR3 nucleotides: TGTGCCAGCAGTCCTGATGGTCAGCCCCAGCATTTT.

This clonotype turned up a few times. The chain employs TRBV7-9 and TRBJ1-5, with 9 bases that match TRBD1. This CDR3 has 15 amino acids. CDR1 SEHNR and CDR2 FQNEAQ come from the germline V gene (reference sequence). Unmatched junction bases numbered 6, after V lost 4 bases and J lost 5 bases. In nucleotides, the CDR3 is TGTGCCAGCAGCTGGGGACAGGGTCTCGATCAGCCCCAGCATTTT. This encodes CASSWGQGLDQPQHF.

This clonotype occurred a few times. The chain links TRBV24-1 to TRBJ1-5; the match to TRBD1 covers 7 bases. CDR3 size: 13 residues. The germline V gene has CDR1 KGHDR and CDR2 SFDVKD. Germline trimming cut 4 bases from V and 7 bases from J; bases unmatched to any gene: 3. Written as DNA, the CDR3 is TGTGCCACCAGTGAACAGGGGAGGCAGCCCCAGCATTTT. Translation: CATSEQGRQPQHF.